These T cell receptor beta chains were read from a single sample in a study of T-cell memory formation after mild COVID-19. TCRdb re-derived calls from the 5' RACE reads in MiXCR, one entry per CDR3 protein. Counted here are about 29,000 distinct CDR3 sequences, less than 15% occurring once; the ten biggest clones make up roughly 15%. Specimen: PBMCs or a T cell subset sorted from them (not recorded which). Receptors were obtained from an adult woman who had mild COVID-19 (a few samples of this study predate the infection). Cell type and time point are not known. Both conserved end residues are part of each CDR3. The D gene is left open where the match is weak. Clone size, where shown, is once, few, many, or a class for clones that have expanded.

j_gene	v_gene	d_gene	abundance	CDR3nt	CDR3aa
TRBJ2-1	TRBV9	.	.	TGTGCCAGCAGCGCCGGACTACCCGCCAATGAGCAGTTCTTC	CASSAGLPANEQFF
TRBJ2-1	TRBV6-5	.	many	TGTGCCACCCGGACAGACTACAATGAGCAGTTCTTC	CATRTDYNEQFF
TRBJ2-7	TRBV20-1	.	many	TGCAGTGCTACCGATGACATAACCTACGAGCAGTACTTC	CSATDDITYEQYF
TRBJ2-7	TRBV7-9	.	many	TGTGCCAGCAGCTTAGCGGGGGGGGACAGATCGGTCCACGAGCAGTACTTC	CASSLAGGDRSVHEQYF
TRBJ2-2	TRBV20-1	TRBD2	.	TGCAGTGCTAAACCTGGACTAGCGGGAGACACCGGGGAGCTGTTTTTT	CSAKPGLAGDTGELFF
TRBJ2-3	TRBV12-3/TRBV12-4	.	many	TGTGCCAGCCTTGGTTCTCCAGATACGCAGTATTTT	CASLGSPDTQYF
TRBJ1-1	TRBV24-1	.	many	TGTGCCACCAGTGATTTGACAGGGACTGAAGCTTTCTTT	CATSDLTGTEAFF
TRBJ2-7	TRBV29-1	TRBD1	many	TGCAGCGCTGGGACAGACTCCTACGAGCAGTACTTC	CSAGTDSYEQYF
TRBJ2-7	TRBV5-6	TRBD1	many	TGTGCCAGCAGCTTAGAGCCGGGACAGGGCTCCTACTTC	CASSLEPGQGSYF
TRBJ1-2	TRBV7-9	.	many	TGTGCCAGCAGCTTAGTGACGGTTACCACCTTC	CASSLVTVTTF
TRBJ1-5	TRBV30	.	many	TGTGCCTGGAAGAGAACGGGGTCCAGGGAGCCCCAGCATTTT	CAWKRTGSREPQHF
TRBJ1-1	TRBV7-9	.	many	TGTGCCAGCAGCCCTCCGGGACGGATGAACACTGAAGCTTTCTTT	CASSPPGRMNTEAFF
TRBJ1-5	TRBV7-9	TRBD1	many	TGTGCCAGCAGCATAACAGGGGATAGCAATCAGCCCCAGCATTTT	CASSITGDSNQPQHF
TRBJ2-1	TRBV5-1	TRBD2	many	TGCGCCAGCAGCTTGGGACTAGCGGGAGATGAGCAGTTCTTC	CASSLGLAGDEQFF
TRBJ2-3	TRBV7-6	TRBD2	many	TGTGCCAGCAGCTTCGGGCTAGCGGGGGATACGCAGTATTTT	CASSFGLAGDTQYF
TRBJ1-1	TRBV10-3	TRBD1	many	TGTGCCATCAGGCTAGACAGGGACACTGAAGCTTTCTTT	CAIRLDRDTEAFF
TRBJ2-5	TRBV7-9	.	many	TGTGCCAGCAGCTTAGGAGACAGCACCCAGTACTTC	CASSLGDSTQYF
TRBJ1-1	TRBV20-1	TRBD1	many	TGCAGGGGACAGGGAGGCCCCGGTGAAGCTTTCTTT	CRGQGGPGEAFF
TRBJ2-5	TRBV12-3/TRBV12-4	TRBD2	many	TGTGCCAGCAGTTTAAGGCGGGAGAAAGAGACCCAGTACTTC	CASSLRREKETQYF
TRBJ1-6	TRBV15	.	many	TGTGCCACCAGCAGGACCGATATGGCGGGGAGTTCACCCCTCCACTTT	CATSRTDMAGSSPLHF
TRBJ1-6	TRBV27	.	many	TGTGCCAGCAGTTTAAAGGCCAGCTCCTATAATTCACCCCTCCACTTT	CASSLKASSYNSPLHF
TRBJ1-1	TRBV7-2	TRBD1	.	TGTGCCAGCAGCCCGACAGGGCGACGGACTGAAGCTTTCTTT	CASSPTGRRTEAFF
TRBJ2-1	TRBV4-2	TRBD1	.	TGTGCCAGCAGCCAAGCTCAGGGACAGGGGGCGAGTCCCTACAATGAGCAGTTCTTC	CASSQAQGQGASPYNEQFF
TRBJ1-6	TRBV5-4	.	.	TGTGCCAGCAGCTACGGGACTGACTCCTCCTATAATTCACCCCTCCACTTT	CASSYGTDSSYNSPLHF
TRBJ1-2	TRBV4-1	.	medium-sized	TGCGCCAGCAGCCCCGGGCAGTCGGACTCGAGCGACTACACCTTC	CASSPGQSDSSDYTF
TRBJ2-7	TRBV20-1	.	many	TGCAGTGCTATACCGACATTTAACTCCTACGAGCAGTACTTC	CSAIPTFNSYEQYF
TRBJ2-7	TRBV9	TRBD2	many	TGTGCCAGCAGCCAAGGGACTAGCGGGAGTTGGCAGTACTTC	CASSQGTSGSWQYF